This T cell receptor beta chain was sequenced during a study of blood T cell repertoires in COVID-19. Germline loops: CDR1 MNHEY, CDR2 SVGAGI. V trimming: 3 bases; J trimming: 3 bases; junction bases outside the gene matches: 5. The CDR3 sequence is 15 residues long. Clones were read by immunoSEQ multiplex PCR, and TCRdb kept only the in-frame ones, dropping some. Here the sample spans about 48,000 clones, 85% being singletons. Specimen: peripheral blood. The origin of this receptor is a woman aged 60-75 years with acute or convalescent COVID-19. The chain has TRBV6-5 and TRBJ2-3; 8 bases align to TRBD2. The CDR3: CASSYAASGTDTQYF. CDR3 bases: TGTGCCAGCAGTTATGCGGCTAGCGGGACAGATACGCAGTATTTT.